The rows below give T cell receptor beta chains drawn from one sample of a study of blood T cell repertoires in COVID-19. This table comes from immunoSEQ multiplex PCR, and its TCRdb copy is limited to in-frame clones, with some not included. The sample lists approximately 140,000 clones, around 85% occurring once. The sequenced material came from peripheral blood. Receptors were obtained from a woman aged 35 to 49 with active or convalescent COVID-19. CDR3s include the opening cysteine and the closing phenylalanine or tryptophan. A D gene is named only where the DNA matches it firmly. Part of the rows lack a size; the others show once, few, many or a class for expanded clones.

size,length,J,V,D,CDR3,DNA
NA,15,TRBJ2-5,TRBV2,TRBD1,CASSPLQGGRETQYF,TGTGCCAGCAGTCCCTTACAGGGGGGAAGAGAGACCCAGTACTTC
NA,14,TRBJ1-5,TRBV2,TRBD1,CASTRDSENQPQHF,TGTGCCAGCACCAGGGACAGCGAGAATCAGCCCCAGCATTTT
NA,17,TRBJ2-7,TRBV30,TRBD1,CAWTRLMYRGREAEQYF,TGTGCCTGGACCAGGTTGATGTACAGGGGGCGCGAGGCCGAGCAGTACTTC
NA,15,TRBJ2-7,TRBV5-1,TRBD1,CASSARDRGWYEQYF,TGCGCCAGCAGCGCTCGGGACAGGGGTTGGTACGAGCAGTACTTC
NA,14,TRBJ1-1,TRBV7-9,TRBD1,CASSLASQGARAFF,TGTGCCAGCAGCTTAGCCTCACAGGGGGCGAGAGCTTTCTTT
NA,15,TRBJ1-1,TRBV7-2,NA,CASSRGVMWGSEAFF,TGTGCCAGCAGCCGGGGGGTTATGTGGGGCTCTGAAGCTTTCTTT
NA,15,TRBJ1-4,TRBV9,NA,CASSLSQGRYEKLFF,TGTGCCAGCAGCCTAAGCCAGGGGCGGTATGAAAAACTGTTTTTT
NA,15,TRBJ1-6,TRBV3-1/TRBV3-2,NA,CASSRRGAGNSPLHF,TGTGCCAGCAGCCGCCGCGGGGCCGGTAATTCACCCCTCCACTTT
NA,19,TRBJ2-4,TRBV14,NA,CASSQVVRGPYRDLDIQYF,TGTGCCAGCAGCCAAGTGGTCCGGGGACCGTACAGGGATTTGGACATTCAGTACTTC
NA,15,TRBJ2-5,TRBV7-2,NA,CASSLGWQGRETQYF,TGTGCCAGCAGCTTAGGTTGGCAGGGGAGAGAGACCCAGTACTTC
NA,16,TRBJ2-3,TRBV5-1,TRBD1,CASSLGQGASTDTQYF,TGCGCCAGCAGCCTAGGACAGGGGGCAAGCACAGATACGCAGTATTTT
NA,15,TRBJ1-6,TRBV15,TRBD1,CATSAETGEGSPLHF,TGTGCCACCAGCGCAGAGACAGGGGAGGGTTCACCCCTCCACTTT
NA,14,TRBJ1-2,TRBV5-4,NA,CASSPGGENYGYTF,TGTGCCAGCAGCCCCGGGGGGGAGAACTATGGCTACACCTTC
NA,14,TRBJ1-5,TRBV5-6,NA,CASSLTGFNQPQHF,TGTGCCAGCAGCTTGACAGGGTTCAATCAGCCCCAGCATTTT
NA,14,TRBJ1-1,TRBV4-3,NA,CASSQERGNTEAFF,TGCGCCAGCAGCCAAGAACGGGGGAACACTGAAGCTTTCTTT
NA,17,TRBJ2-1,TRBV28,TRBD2,CASSPIHGTSGYNEQFF,TGTGCCAGCAGCCCTATCCATGGGACTAGCGGCTACAATGAGCAGTTCTTC
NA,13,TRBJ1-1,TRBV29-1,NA,CSVAAAPGTEAFF,TGCAGCGTTGCGGCAGCCCCGGGCACTGAAGCTTTCTTT
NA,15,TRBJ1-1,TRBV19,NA,CASSIDGQLNTEAFF,TGTGCCAGTAGTATTGACGGACAGTTGAACACTGAAGCTTTCTTT
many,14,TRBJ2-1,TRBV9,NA,CASSQTGDPTEQFF,TGTGCCAGCAGCCAGACCGGGGATCCCACTGAGCAGTTCTTC
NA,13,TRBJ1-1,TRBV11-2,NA,CASSPSRDTEAFF,TGTGCCAGCAGCCCCAGTCGGGACACTGAAGCTTTCTTT
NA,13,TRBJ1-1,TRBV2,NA,CASRAQVNTEAFF,TGTGCCAGCAGGGCCCAGGTGAACACTGAAGCTTTCTTT
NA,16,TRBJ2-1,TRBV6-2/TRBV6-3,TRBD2,CASSRSGTSGSNEQFF,TGTGCCAGCAGTAGGTCCGGGACTAGCGGGAGCAATGAGCAGTTCTTC
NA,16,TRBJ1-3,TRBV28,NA,CASSSSGGGGGNTIYF,TGTGCCAGCAGCTCCTCCGGGGGGGGCGGAGGAAACACCATATATTTT
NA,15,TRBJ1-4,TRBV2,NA,CASSDRGGVNEKLFF,TGTGCCAGCAGTGATCGGGGTGGCGTTAATGAAAAACTGTTTTTT
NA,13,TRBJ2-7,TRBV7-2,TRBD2,CASSLASGWEQYF,TGTGCCAGCAGCCTGGCTAGCGGGTGGGAGCAGTACTTC
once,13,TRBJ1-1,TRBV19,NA,CASSTETHTEAFF,TGTGCCAGTAGTACTGAGACACACACTGAAGCTTTCTTT
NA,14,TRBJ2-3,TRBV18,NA,CASSSDRSVGTQYF,TGTGCCAGCTCATCAGACAGGAGTGTTGGTACGCAGTATTTT
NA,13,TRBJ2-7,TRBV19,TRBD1,CASSIRDSYEQYF,TGTGCCAGTAGTATAAGGGACAGCTACGAGCAGTACTTC
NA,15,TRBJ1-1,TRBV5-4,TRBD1,CASSRKSTGGTEAFF,TGTGCCAGCAGCCGGAAGTCGACAGGGGGCACTGAAGCTTTCTTT
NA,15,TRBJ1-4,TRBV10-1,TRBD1,CASSNSGTAGEKLFF,TGCGCCAGCAGTAACTCCGGGACAGCTGGGGAAAAACTGTTTTTT
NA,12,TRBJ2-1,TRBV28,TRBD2,CASSLVAGGEFF,TGTGCCAGCAGTTTAGTAGCGGGGGGAGAGTTCTTC
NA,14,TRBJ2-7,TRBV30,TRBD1,CAWSGGTGPYEQYF,TGTGCCTGGAGTGGAGGGACAGGCCCCTACGAGCAGTACTTC
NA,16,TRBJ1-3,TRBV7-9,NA,CASSSQEDSSGNTIYF,TGTGCCAGCAGCTCGCAGGAAGACAGCTCTGGAAACACCATATATTTT
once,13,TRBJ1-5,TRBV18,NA,CASTRTVNQPQHF,TGTGCCAGCACGCGGACAGTCAATCAGCCCCAGCATTTT
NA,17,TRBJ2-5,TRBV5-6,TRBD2,CASSWTSGTYIQETQYF,TGTGCCAGCAGCTGGACTAGCGGGACCTACATCCAAGAGACCCAGTACTTC
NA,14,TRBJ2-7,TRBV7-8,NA,CASSLVQNSYEQYF,TGTGCCAGCAGCTTAGTCCAGAACTCCTACGAGCAGTACTTC